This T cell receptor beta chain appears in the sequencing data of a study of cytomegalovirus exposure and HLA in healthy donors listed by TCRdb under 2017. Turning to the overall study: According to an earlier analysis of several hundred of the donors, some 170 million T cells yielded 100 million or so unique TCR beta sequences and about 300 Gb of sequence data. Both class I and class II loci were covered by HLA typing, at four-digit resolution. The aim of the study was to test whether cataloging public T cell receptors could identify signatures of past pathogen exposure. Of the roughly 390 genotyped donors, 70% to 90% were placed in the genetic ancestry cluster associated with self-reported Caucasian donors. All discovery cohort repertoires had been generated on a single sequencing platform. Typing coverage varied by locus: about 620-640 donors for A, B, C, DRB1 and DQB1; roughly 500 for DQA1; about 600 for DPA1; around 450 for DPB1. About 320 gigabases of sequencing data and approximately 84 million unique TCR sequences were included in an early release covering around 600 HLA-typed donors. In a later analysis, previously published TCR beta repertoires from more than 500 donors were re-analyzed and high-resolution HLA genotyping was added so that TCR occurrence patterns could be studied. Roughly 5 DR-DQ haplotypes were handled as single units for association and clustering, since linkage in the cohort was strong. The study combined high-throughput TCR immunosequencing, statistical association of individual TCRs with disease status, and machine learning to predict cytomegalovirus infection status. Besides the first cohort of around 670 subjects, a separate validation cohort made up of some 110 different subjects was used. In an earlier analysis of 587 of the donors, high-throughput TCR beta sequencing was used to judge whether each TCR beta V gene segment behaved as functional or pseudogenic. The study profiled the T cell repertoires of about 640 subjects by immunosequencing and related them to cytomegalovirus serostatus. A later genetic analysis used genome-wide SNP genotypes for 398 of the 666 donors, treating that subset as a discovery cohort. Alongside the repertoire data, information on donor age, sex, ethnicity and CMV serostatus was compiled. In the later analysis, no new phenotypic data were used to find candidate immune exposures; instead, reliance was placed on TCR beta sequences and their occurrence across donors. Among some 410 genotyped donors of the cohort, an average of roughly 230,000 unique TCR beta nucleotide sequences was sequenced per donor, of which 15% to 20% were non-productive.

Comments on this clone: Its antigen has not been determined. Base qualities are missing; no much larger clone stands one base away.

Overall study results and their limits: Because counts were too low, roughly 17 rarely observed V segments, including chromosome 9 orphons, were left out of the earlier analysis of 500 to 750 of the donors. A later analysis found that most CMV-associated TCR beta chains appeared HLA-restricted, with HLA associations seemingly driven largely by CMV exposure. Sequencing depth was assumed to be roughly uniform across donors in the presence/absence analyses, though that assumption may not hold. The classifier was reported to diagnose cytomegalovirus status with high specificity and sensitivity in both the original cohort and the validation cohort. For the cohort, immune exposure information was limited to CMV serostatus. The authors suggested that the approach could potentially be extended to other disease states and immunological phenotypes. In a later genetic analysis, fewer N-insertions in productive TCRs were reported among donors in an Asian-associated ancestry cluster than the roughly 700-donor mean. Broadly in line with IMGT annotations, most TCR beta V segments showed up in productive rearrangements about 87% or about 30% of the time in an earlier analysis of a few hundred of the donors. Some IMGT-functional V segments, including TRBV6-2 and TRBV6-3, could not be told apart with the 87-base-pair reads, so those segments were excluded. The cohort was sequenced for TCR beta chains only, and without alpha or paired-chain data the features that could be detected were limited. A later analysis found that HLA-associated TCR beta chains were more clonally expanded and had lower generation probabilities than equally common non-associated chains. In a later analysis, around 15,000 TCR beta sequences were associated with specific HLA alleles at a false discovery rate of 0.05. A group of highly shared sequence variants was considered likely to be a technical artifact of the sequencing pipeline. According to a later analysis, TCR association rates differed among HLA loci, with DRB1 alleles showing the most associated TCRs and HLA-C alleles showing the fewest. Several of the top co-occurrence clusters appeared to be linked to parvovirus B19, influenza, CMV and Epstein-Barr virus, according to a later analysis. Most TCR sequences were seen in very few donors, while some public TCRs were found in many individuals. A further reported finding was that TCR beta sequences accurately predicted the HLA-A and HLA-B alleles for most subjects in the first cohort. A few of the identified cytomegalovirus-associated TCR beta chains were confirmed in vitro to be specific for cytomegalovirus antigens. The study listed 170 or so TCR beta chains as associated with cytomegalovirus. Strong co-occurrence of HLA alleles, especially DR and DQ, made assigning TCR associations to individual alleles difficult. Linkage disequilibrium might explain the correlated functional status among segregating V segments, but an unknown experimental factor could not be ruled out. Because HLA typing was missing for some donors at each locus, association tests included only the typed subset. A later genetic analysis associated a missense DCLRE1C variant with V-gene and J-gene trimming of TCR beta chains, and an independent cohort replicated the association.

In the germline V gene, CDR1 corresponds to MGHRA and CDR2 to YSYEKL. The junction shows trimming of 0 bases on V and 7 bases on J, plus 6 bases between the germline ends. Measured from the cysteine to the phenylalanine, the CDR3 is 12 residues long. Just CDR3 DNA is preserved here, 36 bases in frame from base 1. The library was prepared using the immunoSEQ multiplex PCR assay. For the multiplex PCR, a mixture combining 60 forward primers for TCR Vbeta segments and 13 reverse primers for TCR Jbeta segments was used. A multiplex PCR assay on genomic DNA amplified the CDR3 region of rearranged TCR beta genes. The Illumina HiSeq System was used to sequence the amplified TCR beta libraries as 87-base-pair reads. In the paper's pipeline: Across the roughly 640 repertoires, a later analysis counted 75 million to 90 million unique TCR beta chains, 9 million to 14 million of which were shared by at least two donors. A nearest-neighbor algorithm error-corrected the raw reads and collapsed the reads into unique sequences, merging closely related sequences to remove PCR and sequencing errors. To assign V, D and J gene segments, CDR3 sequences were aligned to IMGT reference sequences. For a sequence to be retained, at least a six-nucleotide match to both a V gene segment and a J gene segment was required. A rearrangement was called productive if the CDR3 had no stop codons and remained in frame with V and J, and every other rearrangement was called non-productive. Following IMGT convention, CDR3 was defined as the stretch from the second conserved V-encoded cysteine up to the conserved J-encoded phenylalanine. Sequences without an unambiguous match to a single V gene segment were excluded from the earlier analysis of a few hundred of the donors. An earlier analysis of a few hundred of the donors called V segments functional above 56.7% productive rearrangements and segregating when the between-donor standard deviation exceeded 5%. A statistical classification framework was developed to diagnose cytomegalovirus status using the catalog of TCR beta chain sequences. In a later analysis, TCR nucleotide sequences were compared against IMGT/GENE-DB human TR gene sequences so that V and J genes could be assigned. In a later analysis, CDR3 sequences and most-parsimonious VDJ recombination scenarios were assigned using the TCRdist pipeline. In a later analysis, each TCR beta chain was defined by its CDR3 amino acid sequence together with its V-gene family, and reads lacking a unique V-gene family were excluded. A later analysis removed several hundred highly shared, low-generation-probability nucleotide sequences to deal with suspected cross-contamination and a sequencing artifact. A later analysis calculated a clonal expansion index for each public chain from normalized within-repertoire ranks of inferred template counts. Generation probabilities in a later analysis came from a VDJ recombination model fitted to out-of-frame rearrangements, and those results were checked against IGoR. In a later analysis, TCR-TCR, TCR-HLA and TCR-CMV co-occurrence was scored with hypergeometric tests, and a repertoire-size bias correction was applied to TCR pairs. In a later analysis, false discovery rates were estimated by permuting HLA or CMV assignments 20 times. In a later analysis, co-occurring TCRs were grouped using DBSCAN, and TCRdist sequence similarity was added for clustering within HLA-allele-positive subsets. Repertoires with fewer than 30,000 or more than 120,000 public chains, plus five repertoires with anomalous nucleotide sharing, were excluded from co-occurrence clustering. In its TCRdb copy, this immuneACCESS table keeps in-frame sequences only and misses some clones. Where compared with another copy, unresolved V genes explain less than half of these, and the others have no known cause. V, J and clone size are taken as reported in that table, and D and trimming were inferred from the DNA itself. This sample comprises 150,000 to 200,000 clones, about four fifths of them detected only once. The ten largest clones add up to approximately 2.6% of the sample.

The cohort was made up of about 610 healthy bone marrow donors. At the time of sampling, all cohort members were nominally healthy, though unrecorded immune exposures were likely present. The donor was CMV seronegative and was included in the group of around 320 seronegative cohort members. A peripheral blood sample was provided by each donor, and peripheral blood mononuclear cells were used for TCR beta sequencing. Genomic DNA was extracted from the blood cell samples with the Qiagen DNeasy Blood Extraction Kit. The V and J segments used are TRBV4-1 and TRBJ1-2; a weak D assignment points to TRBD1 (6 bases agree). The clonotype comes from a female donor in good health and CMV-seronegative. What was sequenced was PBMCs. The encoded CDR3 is CASSQDRGGYTF. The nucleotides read TGCGCCAGCAGCCAAGACAGGGGTGGCTACACCTTC.